This T cell receptor (beta chain) was identified in a study of T cell responses to AZD1222 COVID-19 vaccine. Findings and caveats of the study: Unmutated regions of variants are reportedly targeted by nearly half of spike-specific TCRs.

The method was immunoSEQ multiplex PCR; TCRdb's version includes in-frame clones alone and lacks a portion of them. The table lists 120,000 to 150,000 clones, roughly 91% of them singletons. This clone was counted between two and nine times. As yet, its antigen is unknown. This CDR3 contains 15 residues. The V segment lost 4 bases and the J segment 4 bases; nucleotides outside the gene matches: 10. Germline V CDR1 and CDR2: SGHRS, YFSETQ. The specimen comprised peripheral blood, sampled on day 0 of AZD1222 vaccination. The chain employs TRBV5-1 and TRBJ1-1, with 7 nucleotides matching TRBD1. The TCR was taken from an adult in good health. The CDR3 coding sequence is TGCGCCAGCAGCCCAAGACAGGGATTGGGCACTGAAGCTTTCTTT. It encodes CASSPRQGLGTEAFF.